This T cell receptor (beta chain) was sequenced for a study of T cells after yellow fever vaccination. Background on the study: Preparation of fractions with low cell numbers was performed using SMART-Seq v4 Ultra Low Input. Study results and caveats: After the booster, roughly 96% of CD4 and approximately 87% of CD8 primary-response clones were re-detected. Sorted repertoires could include abundant contaminating clonotypes from bulk cells.

Template switching with 5'RACE generated the TCR cDNA and added a universal primer site and UMIs. A single record per CDR3 protein comes from TCRdb applying MiXCR to the 5' RACE reads. The data show 620,000 or so distinct CDR3 sequences, about a sixth seen once. This CDR3 contains 17 residues. Germline V CDR1 and CDR2: SGHTA, FQGNSA. The ends lost 2 bases at V and 2 bases at J; junction bases unmatched: 7. This clonotype occurred many times. Its cognate antigen is unknown. V gene TRBV7-2 combines with J gene TRBJ2-7, with TRBD1 identical over 12 bases. The receptor was isolated from a man aged 18 to 30 who received the YFV17D yellow fever vaccine. This specimen was PBMCs, taken 5 days after the first yellow fever vaccination. CDR3 DNA sequence: TGTGCCAGCAGCTTAACGGGACAGGGGGCGTCCCCCTACGAGCAGTACTTC. Translating it yields CASSLTGQGASPYEQYF.